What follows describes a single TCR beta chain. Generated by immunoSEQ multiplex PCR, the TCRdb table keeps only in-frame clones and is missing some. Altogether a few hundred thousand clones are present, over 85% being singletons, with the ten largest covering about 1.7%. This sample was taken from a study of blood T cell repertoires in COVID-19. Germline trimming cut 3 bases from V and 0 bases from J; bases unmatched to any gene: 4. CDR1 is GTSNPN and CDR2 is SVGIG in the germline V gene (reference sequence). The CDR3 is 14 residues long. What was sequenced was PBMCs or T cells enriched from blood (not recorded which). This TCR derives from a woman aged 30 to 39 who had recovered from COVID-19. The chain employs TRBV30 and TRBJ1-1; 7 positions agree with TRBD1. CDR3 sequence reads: CAWSPGQLNTEAFF. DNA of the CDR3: TGTGCCTGGAGCCCGGGACAGCTGAACACTGAAGCTTTCTTT. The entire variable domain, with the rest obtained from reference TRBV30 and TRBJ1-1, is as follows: SQTIHQWPATLVQPVGSPLSLECTVEGTSNPNLYWYRQAAGRGLQLLFYSVGIGQISSEVPQNLSASRPQDRQFILSSKKLLLSDSGFYLCAWSPGQLNTEAFFGQGTRLTVV.